These 28 T cell receptor beta chains were sequenced from one sample in a study of T cell responses to AZD1222 COVID-19 vaccine. The method was immunoSEQ multiplex PCR; TCRdb's version includes in-frame clones alone and lacks a portion of them. The data contain about 180,000 clones, around 90% of them singletons. Sequenced material: peripheral blood, taken 28 days after the second AZD1222 dose. The source of these receptors is an adult who received the AZD1222 COVID-19 vaccine.

V and J are TRBV9 and TRBJ1-3, with D unclear. This CDR3 has 14 residues. V was clipped by 4 bases and J by 4 bases, with 12 bases between them. From germline, CDR1 is SGDLS and CDR2 YYNGEE. CDR3 in DNA: TGTGCCAGCAGCCCTACCCATATGGGAAACACCATATATTTT. This translates into CASSPTHMGNTIYF. The full variable domain, completed using reference TRBV9 and TRBJ1-3, is DSGVTQTPKHLITATGQRVTLRCSPRSGDLSVYWYQQSLDQGLQFLIQYYNGEERAKGNILERFSAQQFPDLHSELNLSSLELGDSALYFCASSPTHMGNTIYFGEGSWLTVV.

A few counts support this clone. The rearrangement links TRBV28 to TRBJ1-4; D not resolved. Between the trimmed V and J ends, which lost 3 bases and 8 bases, there was a span of 13 bases. CDR1 is MDHEN and CDR2 is SYDVKM in the germline V gene. The CDR3 consists of 14 residues. For the CDR3, the DNA is TGTGCCAGCAGTTTGCCCGGCTGGAGAGAAAAACTGTTTTTT. This codes for CASSLPGWREKLFF.

The CDR3 reads CASSPRTGGYEQYF. DNA of the CDR3: TGTGCCAGCTCCCCTCGGACAGGGGGCTACGAGCAGTACTTC. The rearrangement links TRBV18 to TRBJ2-7, with 10 bases fitting TRBD1. Trimming removed 6 bases from V and 3 bases from J; junction bases left unmatched: 5. The CDR3 is made up of 14 amino acids. Germline assignment: CDR1 KGHSH and CDR2 LQKENI.

The chain combines TRBV7-9 with TRBJ2-2; 7 positions agree with TRBD1. Germline V gives CDR1 SEHNR, CDR2 FQNEAQ (reference sequence). V trimming: 8 bases; J trimming: 2 bases; junction bases outside the gene matches: 2. The CDR3 runs to 13 residues. The CDR3 DNA reads as TGTGCCAGCGGGGACAGCAACACCGGGGAGCTGTTTTTT. Amino acids: CASGDSNTGELFF. Full variable domain (missing parts from reference TRBV7-9 and TRBJ2-2): DTGVSQNPRHKITKRGQNVTFRCDPISEHNRLYWYRQTLGQGPEFLTYFQNEAQLEKSRLLSDRFSAERPKGSFSTLEIQRTEQGDSAMYLCASGDSNTGELFFGEGSRLTVL.

This chain uses TRBV6-2 or TRBV6-3 with TRBJ2-7, with D hard to call. V gave up 2 bases and J gave up 4 bases, with 9 bases separating them. The CDR3 is made up of 13 amino acids. Germline CDR1 and CDR2: MNHEY and SVGEGT. CDR3 in amino acids: CASSYDGLYEQYF. CDR3 in DNA: TGTGCCAGCAGTTACGACGGCTTATACGAGCAGTACTTC.

The rearrangement joins TRBV6-5 to TRBJ2-1, with a tentative D call TRBD1 (5 bases). Trimming removed 5 bases from V and 6 bases from J, with 17 bases in between. The CDR3 has 15 amino acids. Germline V gene data show CDR1 as MNHEY and CDR2 as SVGAGI. DNA of the CDR3: TGTGCCAGCAGTCCAGCCGACAGTTTCGGCAATGAGCAGTTCTTC. It codes for CASSPADSFGNEQFF.

This chain joins TRBV28 and TRBJ2-7; 10 bases match TRBD1. This CDR3 region has 15 residues. The V segment lost 3 bases and the J segment 5 bases; nucleotides outside the gene matches: 7. The germline CDR1 and CDR2 sequences are MDHEN and SYDVKM. CDR3 protein: CASSLPGTGDHEQYF. As DNA, the CDR3 is TGTGCCAGCAGTTTGCCCGGGACAGGGGACCACGAGCAGTACTTC.

V and J are TRBV12-3 or TRBV12-4 and TRBJ1-3, with unresolved D. The CDR3 spans 13 residues. V dropped 7 bases and J dropped 0 bases, with 7 bases sitting between them. CDR3 in amino acids: CASTRGSGNTIYF. CDR3 DNA: TGTGCCAGCACACGGGGCTCTGGAAACACCATATATTTT.

J is TRBJ2-7 and V is TRBV5-1; the D call may be TRBD1 or TRBD2 (5 bases each). Germline V gene data show CDR1 as SGHRS and CDR2 as YFSETQ. The ends were cut back, 4 bases at V and 0 bases at J, with 11 bases in the middle. The CDR3 has 14 amino acids. The CDR3 DNA sequence: TGCGCCAGCAGCCTAACAGGACTCTCCTACGAGCAGTACTTC. It specifies CASSLTGLSYEQYF. Drawing the rest from reference TRBV5-1 and TRBJ2-7, the complete variable domain is KAGVTQTPRYLIKTRGQQVTLSCSPISGHRSVSWYQQTPGQGLQFLFEYFSETQRNKGNFPGRFSGRQFSNSRSEMNVSTLELGDSALYLCASSLTGLSYEQYFGPGTRLTVT.

This clone is a singleton in its sample. The gene calls are TRBV4-3 and TRBJ2-1, with D perhaps TRBD1 or TRBD2 (5 bases each). Trimming removed 3 bases at V and 9 bases at J, with 15 bases between. The germline V gene has CDR1 LGHNA and CDR2 YSLEER. This CDR3 spans 14 amino acids. The CDR3 DNA reads TGCGCCAGCAGCCAGGGACCAGCCGGAGGTGAGCAGTTCTTC. As protein: CASSQGPAGGEQFF.

The rearrangement uses TRBV15 and TRBJ2-3; D gene unclear. From germline, CDR1 is LNHNV and CDR2 YYDKDF (reference sequence). This CDR3 contains 13 residues. Trimming left V 0 bases short and J 5 bases short, with 6 bases between. The CDR3 nucleotides are TGTGCCACCAGCAGAGATCTAGGAGATACGCAGTATTTT. Translated, it gives CATSRDLGDTQYF.

The CDR3 region has the DNA TGTGCCAGCTCACCAGCGGTGGCGGGGGCGAACACCGGGGAGCTGTTTTTT. Residues: CASSPAVAGANTGELFF. The chain combines TRBV18 with TRBJ2-2; TRBD2 matches 7 bases. This CDR3 contains 17 residues. V was clipped by 2 bases and J by 0 bases; unmatched bases: 6. The germline gives CDR1 KGHSH, CDR2 LQKENI.

The chain couples TRBV6-2 or TRBV6-3 to TRBJ2-5; a possible D gene is TRBD1 (5 bases). This CDR3 region has 17 residues. V was clipped by 1 base and J by 4 bases, with 19 bases between them. CDR1 and CDR2 from the germline V gene are MNHEY and SVGEGT. DNA for the CDR3: TGTGCCAGCAGTTACTATCCTACCCAGGGATTAGGAGAGACCCAGTACTTC. Translating it yields CASSYYPTQGLGETQYF.

This chain links TRBV19 with TRBJ1-5; D perhaps matches TRBD1 (5 bases). The CDR3 covers 14 residues. V lost 7 bases and J 4 bases, leaving 14 bases between the germline ends. The V gene's germline CDR1 is LNHDA and CDR2 SQIVND (reference sequence). CDR3 DNA: TGTGCCAGTACCGGGGGTGTGGGGAATCAGCCCCAGCATTTT. Translating gives CASTGGVGNQPQHF.

This sequence joins TRBV4-1 and TRBJ2-7, with 9 bases that match TRBD2. The V gene end was trimmed by 4 bases and the J gene end by 1 base; junction bases not matched to a gene: 14. This CDR3 comprises 18 residues. Germline V lookup: CDR1 MGHRA, CDR2 YSYEKL. Here the CDR3 reads CASSPIRQAGGPSYEQYF. The DNA of the CDR3 is TGCGCCAGCAGCCCCATCCGGCAGGCGGGGGGGCCTTCCTACGAGCAGTACTTC.

This rearrangement joins TRBV10-3 to TRBJ2-7, with 11 nucleotides matching TRBD1. The V gene's germline CDR1 is ENHRY and CDR2 SYGVKD. V was pared by 5 bases and J by 4 bases, with 4 bases of the junction left unmatched. The CDR3 consists of 14 residues. CDR3 amino acids: CAISPDRGPYEQYF. CDR3 sequence (DNA): TGTGCCATCAGTCCGGACAGGGGGCCATACGAGCAGTACTTC.

This clone was observed once. The V call is TRBV9, the J call TRBJ1-6; D ambiguous. In germline, CDR1 is SGDLS, CDR2 YYNGEE. This CDR3 spans 15 amino acids. V was shortened by 4 bases and J by 6 bases, with 14 bases between the two germline ends. CDR3 in DNA: TGTGCCAGCAGCTTCGAGGCCAGCCCTAATTCACCCCTCCACTTT. Residues: CASSFEASPNSPLHF.

This clone was observed a single time. The V and J genes are TRBV3-1 (or the pseudogene TRBV3-2) and TRBJ1-4; D possibly corresponds to TRBD1 (5 bases). The CDR3 loop spans 14 amino acids. V was pared by 4 bases and J by 5 bases, with 11 bases between. Looked up from germline, CDR1 is LGHDT and CDR2 is YNNKEL (reference sequence). The CDR3 loop reads CASSLTGPNEKLFF. The CDR3 DNA reads TGTGCCAGCAGCCTTACGGGGCCCAATGAAAAACTGTTTTTT.

The rearrangement joins TRBV6-5 to TRBJ1-2, with 8 bases lining up with TRBD1. The CDR3 spans 14 residues. Germline V gene sequence: CDR1 MNHEY, CDR2 SVGAGI. J was trimmed by 5 bases and V by 5 bases; bases with no gene match: 7. For the CDR3, the DNA is TGTGCCAGCAGTCGGGGACAGGCGCCATATGGCTACACCTTC. It specifies CASSRGQAPYGYTF.

This chain joins TRBV14 and TRBJ2-2; 7 bases agree with TRBD2. CDR1 SGHDN and CDR2 FVKESK come from the germline V gene. Trimming cost V 3 bases and J 0 bases; bases outside gene matches: 4. The length of the CDR3 is 16 residues. The CDR3 region is CASSHGRRPNTGELFF. Written as DNA, the CDR3 is TGTGCCAGCAGCCACGGGAGGCGCCCGAACACCGGGGAGCTGTTTTTT.

The chain uses TRBV7-2 and TRBJ1-5; 9 nucleotides match TRBD1. Unmatched junction bases numbered 7, after V lost 4 bases and J lost 6 bases. Germline lookup yields CDR1 SGHTA and CDR2 FQGNSA. This CDR3 has 15 amino acids. The DNA for the CDR3 is TGTGCCAGCAGCTCAAGACAGGGGGGGACTCAGCCCCAGCATTTT. It is translated as CASSSRQGGTQPQHF.

The V gene is TRBV7-9, the J gene TRBJ2-4; D is ambiguous. Trimming cost V 5 bases and J 0 bases, with 14 bases left between them. CDR3 length: 16 residues. From germline, CDR1 is SEHNR and CDR2 FQNEAQ (reference sequence). In DNA, the CDR3 is TGTGCCAGCAGCCCTTACAGTGGATTAGCCAAAAACATTCAGTACTTC. Amino acids: CASSPYSGLAKNIQYF. The whole variable domain, filled in from reference TRBV7-9 and TRBJ2-4, reads DTGVSQNPRHKITKRGQNVTFRCDPISEHNRLYWYRQTLGQGPEFLTYFQNEAQLEKSRLLSDRFSAERPKGSFSTLEIQRTEQGDSAMYLCASSPYSGLAKNIQYFGAGTRLSVL.

This chain links TRBV10-2 with TRBJ2-1; 8 bases match TRBD2. Germline-derived CDR1 and CDR2 are WSHSY and SAAADI. The J segment lost 3 bases and the V segment lost 8 bases, leaving 9 bases of the junction unmatched. The CDR3 spans 15 residues. CDR3 in amino acids: CASRAGRGVYNEQFF. Here the CDR3 DNA reads TGCGCCAGCCGAGCGGGGCGGGGGGTCTACAATGAGCAGTTCTTC.

The rearrangement joins TRBV5-4 to TRBJ1-1; D uncertain. CDR1 SGHNT and CDR2 YYREEE come from the germline V gene (reference sequence). CDR3 length: 14 residues. Trimming removed 2 bases from V and 1 base from J, with 9 bases in between. CDR3 sequence: CASSFGIGNTEAFF. Written as DNA, the CDR3 is TGTGCCAGCAGCTTTGGGATAGGGAACACTGAAGCTTTCTTT.

The CDR3 reads CAWTTDRDNEQFF. CDR3 bases: TGTGCCTGGACCACGGACAGGGACAATGAGCAGTTCTTC. The J gene is TRBJ2-1, the V gene TRBV30, with 8 bases matching TRBD1. The germline V gene encodes CDR1 GTSNPN and CDR2 SVGIG (reference sequence). The CDR3 contains 13 residues. After removal of 4 bases from V and 5 bases from J, the junction contained 4 bases not matched to a gene.

This chain uses TRBV6-2 or TRBV6-3 with TRBJ2-7, with 8 bases that match TRBD1. The junction had 6 bases not matched to a gene; V was cut back by 0 bases and J by 2 bases. Germline assignment: CDR1 MNHEY and CDR2 SVGEGT. CDR3 length equals 16 residues. As DNA, the CDR3 is TGTGCCAGCAGTTACTCCGGACAGGGTGTTACCTACGAGCAGTACTTC. This gives the protein CASSYSGQGVTYEQYF.

This clone was seen only a few times. The CDR3 DNA reads TGTGCCAGCAGCTTACCCAGCTCCTATGGCTACACCTTC. Amino acid sequence: CASSLPSSYGYTF. The gene calls are TRBV5-6 and TRBJ1-2; D call uncertain. CDR1 and CDR2 (germline): SGHDT, YYEEEE. This CDR3 is 13 amino acids long. V was pared by 2 bases and J by 4 bases, with 9 bases between.

This chain connects TRBV7-2 to TRBJ2-5; perhaps TRBD2 as D (5 bases). The V gene lost 5 bases and the J gene lost 4 bases, with 14 bases spanning the gap. The germline V gene has CDR1 SGHTA and CDR2 FQGNSA. The CDR3 is 14 residues long. The CDR3 spells CASSPAGGAETQYF. CDR3 DNA: TGTGCCAGCAGCCCGGCGGGTGGCGCAGAGACCCAGTACTTC.